The text below deals with one T cell receptor (beta chain). What it recognizes is unknown. These data come from a study of T cell responses to AZD1222 COVID-19 vaccine. Overall study results and limits: Sampled repertoires all dated from after the peak T cell response.

The assay was immunoSEQ multiplex PCR, and TCRdb's table has in-frame clones only and misses some. The sample shows fewer than 150,000 clones, roughly 88% of them seen only once. After removal of 3 bases from V and 6 bases from J, the junction contained 5 bases not matched to a gene. Germline V CDR1 and CDR2: LNHDA, SQIVND (reference sequence). The CDR3 covers 15 residues. This receptor was taken from an adult in good health. The chain is built from TRBV19 and TRBJ2-2; 9 bases are a match to TRBD2. The starting material was peripheral blood, obtained on day 0 of AZD1222 vaccination. CDR3 residues: CASSILAGFSGELFF. The CDR3 region has the DNA TGTGCCAGTAGTATCCTAGCGGGATTTTCCGGGGAGCTGTTTTTT.